This TCR beta chain was recorded in a study of blood T cell repertoires in COVID-19 (dated by TCRdb to about 2020). Notes on the research overall: Collaborator samples came from the United States, Italy and Spain and covered acute and convalescent phases of COVID-19. The material from the prospective study consisted of cDNA or gDNA derived from T cells, B-cell-depleted T cells, or PBMCs. The dataset comprised deeply sampled blood TCRbeta repertoires from subjects exposed to, actively infected with, or recovered from COVID-19. The repertoires were released in a freely available public database meant as a resource for research on the immune response to SARS-CoV-2. The samples were drawn from the first 160 participants of the ongoing ImmuneRACE study and from 1,254 subjects provided by 6 global collaborators. The sample metadata nearly always contained a de-identified subject ID, COVID-19 status, age in years and sex. Where available, HLA class I and class II types were taken from metadata supplied by the sample provider and were not determined by assay-based typing.

In regard to this clone: There is no known antigen for this receptor. There are no base qualities to consult, and no much larger clone falls within one base.

General conclusions and limits of the study: Clinical and demographic metadata were provided uncurated, with the amount varying by source and participant.

TCRbeta CDR3 regions were amplified from genomic DNA using the immunoSEQ Assay, a bias-controlled multiplex PCR. In the original analysis: Nucleated cell counts per sample were estimated from amplification of reference gene primers within the assay. To quantify the absolute abundance of each unique TCRbeta CDR3 rearrangement, sequence reads were collapsed and filtered. For each sample, productive Simpson clonality was calculated as the square root of Simpson's diversity index across productive rearrangements. TCRdb re-hosts the immuneACCESS table, in-frame sequences only. Its copies lack some clones; in the studies checked, an unresolved V gene accounts for under half of them, and the cause for the rest is not known. V and J calls plus clone size are reproduced from that table; the DNA served to infer D and trimming. The sample data list 99,000 or so clones, and more than 75% of these were observed just once. The top ten constitute 26% of the sample.

The germline V gene supplies CDR1 SGHTA and CDR2 FQGNSA. The CDR3 contains 15 residues, cysteine and phenylalanine counted. Only CDR3 DNA is held: 45 bases, read in frame from base 1. V is pared back by 2 bases and J by 7 bases, with 15 bases lying between the germline termini. Collaborating institutions collected whole blood in K2EDTA tubes following their own protocols. Collaborator samples were shipped for TCRbeta analysis as frozen whole blood, isolated PBMCs, or DNA extracted from either sample type. The V and J segments used are TRBV7-2 and TRBJ2-1; TRBD1 is a possible D gene, resting on 5 matching bases. The source of this sequence is a man aged 55 to 70 with acute or convalescent COVID-19. The sample taken for sequencing was peripheral blood. The base sequence is TGTGCCAGCAGCTTACCTCAGGGAAGGTATAATGAGCAGTTCTTC. This translates into CASSLPQGRYNEQFF. Supplemented by the reference TRBV7-2 and TRBJ2-1 proteins around the CDR3, the complete variable domain is GAGVSQSPSNKVTEKGKDVELRCDPISGHTALYWYRQSLGQGLEFLIYFQGNSAPDKSGLPSDRFSAERTGGSVSTLTIQRTQQEDSAVYLCASSLPQGRYNEQFFGPGTRLTVL.